This T cell receptor (beta chain) was identified in a study of CD8+ T cells in alopecia areata. Once sorted, CD4+ cells from four or five patients yielded CD25+CD127- cells. As part of sample collection, lesional scalp punch biopsies and peripheral blood were taken from alopecia areata patients. This clone showed up just once. Its antigen is unidentified. The CDR3 extends over 13 amino acids. Germline lookup yields CDR1 MNHNS and CDR2 SASEGT. Trimming stripped 5 bases from V and 4 bases from J, with 11 bases between. Extracted from the samples, RNA was reverse transcribed into cDNA to serve as the sequencing template. Generated by immunoSEQ multiplex PCR, the TCRdb table keeps only in-frame clones and is missing some. The data contain 30,000 to 45,000 clones, 45% to 65% of them singletons. Study results and caveats: Scalp sequencing captures resident alphabeta T cells of normal skin too. Compared with normal scalp, lesional scalp had higher clonality and more expanded CD8+ clones.

The chain links TRBV6-1 to TRBJ1-2, with D hard to call. The source is a human donor with alopecia areata. Sequencing input: CD4+ Tregs sorted from blood. The CDR3 coding sequence is TGTGCCAGCAGTTATCGGCACTCCTATGGCTACACCTTC. This sequence encodes CASSYRHSYGYTF.